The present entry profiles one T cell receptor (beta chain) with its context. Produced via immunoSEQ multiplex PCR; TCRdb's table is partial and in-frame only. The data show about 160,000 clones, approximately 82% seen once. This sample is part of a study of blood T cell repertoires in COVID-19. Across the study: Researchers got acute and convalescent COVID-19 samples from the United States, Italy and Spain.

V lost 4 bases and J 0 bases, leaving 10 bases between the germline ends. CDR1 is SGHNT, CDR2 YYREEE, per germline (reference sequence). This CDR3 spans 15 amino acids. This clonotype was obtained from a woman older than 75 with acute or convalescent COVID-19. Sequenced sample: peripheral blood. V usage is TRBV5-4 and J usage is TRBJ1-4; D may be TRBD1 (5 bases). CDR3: CASSRGGTTNEKLFF. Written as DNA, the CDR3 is TGTGCCAGCAGCCGGGGGGGGACAACTAATGAAAAACTGTTTTTT.